This note documents a single TCR beta chain sequence. The data were taken from a study of blood T cell repertoires in COVID-19. Trimming cost V 2 bases and J 7 bases; bases outside gene matches: 8. The CDR3 runs 15 residues. Germline-derived CDR1 and CDR2 are MDHEN and SYDVKM. Only in-frame clones appear in the TCRdb table, and some are missing; sequencing was by immunoSEQ multiplex PCR. The sample contains approximately 270,000 clones, approximately 83% of which appear only once. The sequence derives from a woman aged 45-59 years who had recovered from COVID-19. Input material: PBMCs or T cells enriched from blood (not recorded which). This chain joins TRBV28 and TRBJ2-7; 10 bases line up with TRBD2. CDR3 loop: CASSLPSGRITEQYF. The DNA for the CDR3 is TGTGCCAGCAGTTTACCTAGCGGGAGAATAACGGAGCAGTACTTC. Combining the CDR3 with reference TRBV28 and TRBJ2-7 gives the whole variable domain DVKVTQSSRYLVKRTGEKVFLECVQDMDHENMFWYRQDPGLGLRLIYFSYDVKMKEKGDIPEGYSVSREKKERFSLILESASTNQTSMYLCASSLPSGRITEQYFGPGTRLTVT.